The following is a T cell receptor (beta chain) sequence with its context. Antigen: not known. The sample belongs to a study of T-cell memory formation after mild COVID-19. Study-wide results and caveats: Pre-infection memory held some responding clones, suggesting pre-existing cross-reactive T cells responded. Clones shrinking from day 15 to 85 showed even CD4/CD8 mixes; later expanders tilted CD4+. CD4+ contracting clones were mainly CM and EM; CD8+ ones, EMRA.

In TCRdb, the 5' RACE reads were re-called with MiXCR into one record per CDR3 protein. The sample holds approximately 150,000 distinct CDR3 sequences, around 15% seen once. The CDR3 has 13 residues. CDR1 ENHRY and CDR2 SYGVKD come from the germline V gene. With 4 bases removed from V and 8 bases from J, the gap between germline ends came to 12 bases. The source material was PBMCs or a T cell subset sorted from them (not recorded which). This TCR was sampled from an adult woman who had mild COVID-19 (a few samples of this study predate the infection). Cell type and time point are not known. The rearrangement uses TRBV10-3 and TRBJ2-1, with D possibly matching TRBD1 (6 bases). The CDR3 loop is CAISVGGPDEQFF. The CDR3 DNA reads TGTGCCATCAGTGTAGGGGGTCCGGATGAGCAGTTCTTC.